A single sample is the source of the 25 T cell receptor beta chains below, sequenced in a study of T-cell reconstitution after alpha-beta-depleted transplantation in children. TCRbeta library construction was performed incorporating unique molecular identifiers. From the PCR reads, TCRdb called clonotypes with MiXCR, one entry per CDR3 protein. The data contain about 580,000 distinct CDR3 sequences, around 23% of them singletons. Material: PBMCs, mostly from graft donor cells, obtained 360 days after TCRalphabeta/CD19-depleted stem cell transplant. All receptors come from a boy under three years old who had a stem cell transplant for acute myeloid leukemia, so the T cells may come from the graft donor.

The V and J genes are TRBV4-3 and TRBJ2-6; D may be TRBD1 (5 bases). Germline V CDR1 and CDR2: LGHNA, YSLEER. There are 18 residues in the CDR3. Trimming stripped 0 bases from V and 2 bases from J, with 14 bases between. DNA of the CDR3: TGCGCCAGCAGCCAAGAGGCCGTGGCAGGGACTGGGGCCAACGTCCTGACTTTC. Its protein product is CASSQEAVAGTGANVLTF.

The chain uses TRBV6-1 and TRBJ1-5, with a possible D match to TRBD1 (6 bases). The CDR3 extends over 17 amino acids. V gave up 7 bases and J gave up 3 bases, with 22 bases separating them. CDR1 is MNHNS and CDR2 is SASEGT in the germline V gene. CDR3 sequence: CASTGSYNREYNQPQHF. The CDR3 DNA reads TGTGCCAGCACCGGAAGCTATAACAGGGAATACAATCAGCCCCAGCATTTT.

This clonotype was detected only a few times. This rearrangement joins TRBV5-1 to TRBJ1-1; TRBD1 matches 7 bases. The CDR3 is 15 residues long. V gave up 3 bases and J gave up 1 base; unmatched junction bases: 6. Germline CDR1 reads SGHRS; CDR2 reads YFSETQ. DNA for the CDR3: TGCGCCAGCAGCTCCCGACAGGGAGGGAACACTGAAGCTTTCTTT. The encoded protein is CASSSRQGGNTEAFF.

The V gene is TRBV7-8, the J gene TRBJ2-7, with a tentative D call TRBD1 (6 bases). Trimming shortened V by 3 bases and J by 5 bases, and 14 bases separated the two germline ends. Looked up from germline, CDR1 is SGHVS and CDR2 is FQNEAQ. The CDR3 runs to 14 residues. The CDR3 loop is CASSFRGGPDEQYV. CDR3 coding DNA: TGTGCCAGCAGCTTCAGGGGTGGTCCGGACGAGCAGTACGTC.

The chain employs TRBV14 and TRBJ1-3, with no clear D. Per germline, CDR1 SGHDN and CDR2 FVKESK. The CDR3 totals 13 residues. V gave up 8 bases and J gave up 2 bases, with 10 bases separating them. The CDR3 reads CASSLAPGNTIYF. The CDR3 DNA sequence: TGTGCCAGCTCGTTGGCGCCTGGAAACACCATATATTTT.

This clonotype has ten or more counts. At one boundary the junction diverges from the germline segment, which might be a read error. This rearrangement joins TRBV14 to TRBJ2-5; D is perhaps TRBD2 (5 bases). The germline V gene encodes CDR1 SGHDN and CDR2 FVKESK. The CDR3 loop spans 16 amino acids. The CDR3 DNA sequence: TGTGCCAGCAGCCAAGATCGATTCGGGATCCAAGAAACCCAGTACTTC. This encodes CASSQDRFGIQETQYF.

This clonotype was counted many times. This chain links TRBV29-1 with TRBJ1-1; D uncertain. The CDR3 loop spans 12 amino acids. Trimming pared 6 bases from V and 1 base from J, leaving 9 bases between. Looked up from germline, CDR1 is SQVTM and CDR2 is ANQGSEA. CDR3 amino acids: CSVSEGNTEAFF. In DNA, the CDR3 is TGCAGCGTCAGTGAAGGGAACACTGAAGCTTTCTTT.

J is TRBJ2-4 and V is TRBV27; D is unresolved. V lost 0 bases, J lost 8 bases, and 8 bases lay in between. CDR1 MNHEY and CDR2 SMNVEV come from the germline V gene (reference sequence). The CDR3 runs to 13 residues. CDR3 sequence (DNA): TGTGCCAGCAGTTTATCAGGTGTGGACATTCAGTACTTC. Translated: CASSLSGVDIQYF.

This rearrangement joins TRBV29-1 to TRBJ1-2; unclear D gene. The CDR3 totals 10 residues. Between the trimmed V and J ends, which lost 6 bases and 7 bases, there was a span of 9 bases. Germline V gene sequence: CDR1 SQVTM, CDR2 ANQGSEA. For the CDR3, the DNA is TGCAGCGTGGCCCACGGTGGCTACACCTTC. As protein: CSVAHGGYTF.

The table lists this clonotype with many counts. The chain links TRBV29-1 to TRBJ2-1; no clear D. Germline V gene lookup returns CDR1 SQVTM and CDR2 ANQGSEA. CDR3 length: 13 amino acids. V dropped 4 bases and J dropped 0 bases, with 7 bases sitting between them. For the CDR3, the DNA is TGCAGCGTTGTTAGCCGCTCCTACAATGAGCAGTTCTTC. Protein sequence: CSVVSRSYNEQFF.

V usage is TRBV10-3 and J usage is TRBJ1-1; TRBD1 is a possible D gene (6 bases). Germline-derived CDR1 and CDR2 are ENHRY and SYGVKD. Trimming took off 4 bases at V and 4 bases at J, with 7 bases between the two ends. The CDR3 has 12 residues. The CDR3 coding sequence is TGTGCCATCAGTGGGGGGGCCACTGAAGCTTTCTTT. This gives the protein CAISGGATEAFF.

This clonotype showed up many times. V and J are TRBV6-1 and TRBJ2-2; tentatively, D is TRBD1 or TRBD2 (7 bases each). The CDR3 is 14 amino acids. Trimming took off 5 bases at V and 6 bases at J, with 13 bases between the two ends. Germline-derived CDR1 and CDR2 are MNHNS and SASEGT. The CDR3 DNA follows: TGTGCCAGCAGTCCGACAGGGAGGGCCGGGGAGCTGTTTTTT. Translated: CASSPTGRAGELFF.

This clonotype was seen only a few times. This chain connects TRBV7-9 to TRBJ2-5; a weak D match, TRBD2 (5 bases). The germline V and J ends were trimmed by 0 bases and 1 base, with 12 bases remaining between them. Germline V lookup: CDR1 SEHNR, CDR2 FQNEAQ (reference sequence). The CDR3 has 16 amino acids. The CDR3 spells CASSLAPDSIQETQYF. The DNA of the CDR3 is TGTGCCAGCAGCTTAGCCCCGGACTCCATCCAAGAGACCCAGTACTTC. Supplemented by reference TRBV7-9 and TRBJ2-5, the full variable domain reads DTGVSQNPRHKITKRGQNVTFRCDPISEHNRLYWYRQTLGQGPEFLTYFQNEAQLEKSRLLSDRFSAERPKGSFSTLEIQRTEQGDSAMYLCASSLAPDSIQETQYFGPGTRLLVL.

This clonotype was counted at least ten times. This sequence joins TRBV29-1 and TRBJ2-1; tentative D call: TRBD2 (5 bases). The CDR3 contains 12 residues. Trimming took off 7 bases at V and 9 bases at J, with 16 bases between the two ends. CDR1 SQVTM and CDR2 ANQGSEA come from the germline V gene. The CDR3 DNA follows: TGCAGCGCCGAAACGGGGTCGGGTGAGCAGTTCTTC. It translates to CSAETGSGEQFF.

The chain combines TRBV11-2 with TRBJ2-7; no clear D. This CDR3 contains 17 residues. The V gene's germline CDR1 is SGHAT and CDR2 FQNNGV. V was shortened by 5 bases and J by 0 bases, with 20 bases between the two germline ends. CDR3 loop: CASSPPPLEIHSYEQYV. CDR3 nucleotides: TGTGCCAGCAGCCCTCCCCCGTTGGAAATACACTCCTACGAGCAGTACGTC.

This clonotype was seen more than once but under ten times. This rearrangement joins TRBV7-2 to TRBJ2-1; TRBD2 might be the D (6 bases). Germline-derived CDR1 and CDR2 are SGHTA and FQGNSA. Trimming removed 0 bases from V and 8 bases from J, with 11 bases in between. This CDR3 has 14 residues. CDR3 amino acids: CASSLASRGYEQFF. The CDR3 DNA sequence: TGTGCCAGCAGCTTAGCGTCGCGGGGCTATGAGCAGTTCTTC.

This clonotype was recorded at least ten times. A junction boundary mismatches the germline segment, possibly from a read error. V and J are TRBV5-1 and TRBJ2-1; D may be TRBD2 (5 bases). CDR1 is SGHRS, CDR2 YFSETQ, per germline. The CDR3 is 15 amino acids. CDR3 in amino acids: CASSLEGSSYNEQFF. The CDR3 DNA reads as TGTGCCAGCAGTTTAGAGGGTAGCTCCTACAATGAGCAGTTCTTC.

This clonotype was recorded a few times. The rearrangement links TRBV7-2 to TRBJ2-2; perhaps TRBD1 as D (6 bases). This CDR3 contains 15 residues. V gave up 6 bases and J gave up 0 bases, with 11 bases separating them. Germline V lookup: CDR1 SGHTA, CDR2 FQGNSA. The CDR3 here is CASRAGTPNTGELFF. CDR3 DNA: TGTGCCAGCAGAGCCGGGACACCGAACACCGGGGAGCTGTTTTTT.

V and J are TRBV10-1 and TRBJ2-4; 9 bases line up with TRBD2. The length of the CDR3 is 17 residues. Germline CDR1 reads WNHNN; CDR2 reads SYGVQD (reference sequence). V gave up 0 bases and J gave up 4 bases; unmatched junction bases: 7. CDR3 protein: CASSESWVAGAKNIQYF. The DNA for the CDR3 is TGCGCCAGCAGTGAGTCGTGGGTAGCGGGGGCTAAAAACATTCAGTACTTC.

This clonotype appeared a few times. The V and J genes are TRBV5-5 and TRBJ2-7, with a weak D call TRBD1 (5 bases). The CDR3 is made up of 12 amino acids. Germline CDR1 SGHKS, CDR2 YYEKEE (reference sequence). V was pared by 0 bases and J by 7 bases, with 8 bases between. DNA for the CDR3: TGTGCCAGCAGCTTGGAGGCAGGGGAGCAGTACTTC. Protein: CASSLEAGEQYF. Combining the CDR3 with reference TRBV5-5 and TRBJ2-7 gives the whole variable domain DAGVTQSPTHLIKTRGQQVTLRCSPISGHKSVSWYQQVLGQGPQFIFQYYEKEERGRGNFPDRFSARQFPNYSSELNVNALLLGDSALYLCASSLEAGEQYFGPGTRLTVT.

This clonotype showed up many times. DNA for the CDR3: TGCAGCGTTGAAGATAGGGTTCGGTTAGCGGGGGGCTATGAGCAGTTCTTC. Translation gives CSVEDRVRLAGGYEQFF. The chain is built from TRBV29-1 and TRBJ2-1, with 10 bases aligning to TRBD2. CDR1 is SQVTM and CDR2 is ANQGSEA in the germline V gene. The trim removed 0 bases at V and 8 bases at J, leaving 13 bases unmatched. The CDR3 contains 17 residues.

Comment on this clonotype: The CDR3 carries no conserved terminal phenylalanine or tryptophan, so it likely arises from a read error. The chain employs TRBV6-1 and TRBJ1-4, with a possible D match to TRBD1 (6 bases). CDR1 is MNHNS and CDR2 is SASEGT in the germline V gene. Trimming took 4 bases from V and 6 from J, leaving 18 bases between them. The CDR3 has 16 amino acids. This CDR3 reads CASSGPGTGSDEKLFY. The CDR3 DNA sequence: TGTGCCAGCAGTGGGCCGGGTACAGGGTCAGATGAAAAACTGTTTTAT.

V gene TRBV2 combines with J gene TRBJ2-4, with 12 bases fitting TRBD2. This CDR3 spans 16 amino acids. V dropped 6 bases and J dropped 8; count of bases not matched to a gene: 11. Germline CDR1 SNHLY, CDR2 FYNNEI. CDR3 in DNA: TGTGCCAGCAGCACACAAGGACTAGCGGGGAGGGACATTCAGTACTTC. Protein: CASSTQGLAGRDIQYF.

In this sample, this clonotype turned up many times. The V and J genes are TRBV2 and TRBJ2-7; no reliable D call. Per germline, CDR1 SNHLY and CDR2 FYNNEI. With 3 bases removed from V and 7 bases from J, the gap between germline ends came to 10 bases. This CDR3 spans 12 amino acids. In DNA, the CDR3 is TGTGCCAGCAGTGAGTTGGCCAGTGAGCAGTACTTC. This sequence encodes CASSELASEQYF.

This clonotype appeared many times. The chain carries TRBV6-2 or TRBV6-3 and TRBJ1-1, with D hard to call. Germline CDR1 and CDR2: MNHEY and SVGEGT. Trimming shortened V by 2 bases and J by 4 bases, and 11 bases separated the two germline ends. CDR3 length: 14 residues. The chain's CDR3 is CASSYDGKGTEAFF. In nucleotides, the CDR3 is TGTGCCAGCAGTTACGATGGGAAGGGCACTGAAGCTTTCTTT.